The 16 T cell receptor beta chains reported below all come from one sample, sequenced in a study of beta chain features in type 1 diabetes. Every isolated RNA sample was fully reverse transcribed, so sequencing captured expressed TCRB transcripts. Assay: immunoSEQ multiplex PCR; the TCRdb copy retains only in-frame clones and omits some. This table holds around 430,000 clones, 25% to 35% found once. The sequenced sample was naive CD4+ T cells from blood. The receptors derive from a man aged 18-30 years in good health.

This clone was counted only a few times. J is TRBJ2-3 and V is TRBV19; TRBD1 matches at 8 bases. Germline CDR1 LNHDA, CDR2 SQIVND (reference sequence). This CDR3 is 14 amino acids long. V shed 6 bases and J 0 bases; nucleotides not matched to a gene: 2. CDR3 coding DNA: TGTGCCAGTAGGGACAGGGCAAGCACAGATACGCAGTATTTT. The encoded protein is CASRDRASTDTQYF. Looking up the rest from reference TRBV19 and TRBJ2-3 gives the full variable domain: DGGITQSPKYLFRKEGQNVTLSCEQNLNHDAMYWYRQDPGQGLRLIYYSQIVNDFQKGDIAEGYSVSREKKESFPLTVTSAQKNPTAFYLCASRDRASTDTQYFGPGTRLTVL.

The chain joins TRBV29-1 to TRBJ2-2; possible D gene TRBD1, 5 bases. The CDR3 contains 13 residues. V lost 7 bases to trimming and J lost 1 base, with 10 bases between them. CDR1 is SQVTM and CDR2 is ANQGSEA in the germline V gene. The DNA for the CDR3 is TGCAGCGCCTACCAGGGGAACACCGGGGAGCTGTTTTTT. It yields the protein CSAYQGNTGELFF.

The V and J genes are TRBV4-2 and TRBJ2-5; D is undetermined. V was shortened by 2 bases and J by 4 bases, with 14 bases between the two germline ends. The CDR3 has 15 residues. CDR1 and CDR2 (germline): LGHNA, YNFKEQ. CDR3 nucleotides: TGTGCCAGCAGCCAATATTTTGGATCAGGAGAGACCCAGTACTTC. Its translation is CASSQYFGSGETQYF.

This clone was seen only a few times. This rearrangement joins TRBV7-8 to TRBJ2-6; TRBD2 aligns across 10 bases. V shed 3 bases, J shed 0 bases, and the junction held 5 bases outside the gene matches. The CDR3 loop spans 18 amino acids. The germline V gene has CDR1 SGHVS and CDR2 FQNEAQ. CDR3 amino acids: CASSLASGSFSGANVLTF. The CDR3 nucleotides are TGTGCCAGCAGCTTGGCTAGCGGGAGTTTCTCTGGGGCCAACGTCCTGACTTTC.

This clone was picked up one time. The chain employs TRBV30 and TRBJ2-6; D gene unclear. Trimming removed 2 bases at V and 4 bases at J, with 3 bases between. CDR1 is GTSNPN, CDR2 SVGIG, per germline (reference sequence). CDR3 length equals 12 residues. In DNA, the CDR3 is TGTGCCTGGAGTCCGGGGGCCAACGTCCTGACTTTC. Its translation: CAWSPGANVLTF.

The V gene is TRBV25-1, the J gene TRBJ2-5, with D unresolved. This CDR3 is 14 amino acids long. In germline, CDR1 is MGHDK, CDR2 SYGVNS. The ends were cut back, 1 base at V and 7 bases at J, with 13 bases in the middle. The CDR3 protein is CASSESWGSRTQYF. CDR3 DNA: TGTGCCAGCAGTGAATCATGGGGAAGCCGGACCCAGTACTTC.

The chain joins TRBV9 to TRBJ1-5; D is unresolved. This CDR3 is built from 15 residues. Trimming took 0 bases from V and 0 from J, leaving 7 bases between them. CDR1 is SGDLS, CDR2 YYNGEE, per germline. The CDR3 sequence is CASSVGDDSNQPQHF. The DNA of the CDR3 is TGTGCCAGCAGCGTAGGGGATGATAGCAATCAGCCCCAGCATTTT.

The gene calls are TRBV27 and TRBJ2-1, with 8 bases lining up with TRBD2. The junction had 4 bases not matched to a gene; V was cut back by 0 bases and J by 12 bases. Germline loops: CDR1 MNHEY, CDR2 SMNVEV (reference sequence). The CDR3 runs 13 residues. CDR3 nucleotide sequence: TGTGCCAGCAGTTTATCCACGACTAGCGTGCAGTTCTTC. This codes for CASSLSTTSVQFF.

V usage is TRBV6-5 and J usage is TRBJ2-5; D is perhaps TRBD1 or TRBD2 (5 bases each). This CDR3 contains 15 residues. Germline V gene sequence: CDR1 MNHEY, CDR2 SVGAGI. V dropped 0 bases and J dropped 3 bases, with 11 bases sitting between them. In DNA, the CDR3 is TGTGCCAGCAGTTACTCGGGACCTCGCGAAGAGACCCAGTACTTC. It specifies CASSYSGPREETQYF.

This clone is a singleton in its sample. CDR3 sequence (DNA): TGTGCCAGCAGCCAAGATCTTGCACTGAACACCGGGGAGCTGTTTTTT. As protein: CASSQDLALNTGELFF. The chain uses TRBV14 and TRBJ2-2; D is undetermined. Germline CDR1 is SGHDN and CDR2 is FVKESK. This CDR3 is 16 amino acids long. Trimming took off 0 bases at V and 1 base at J, with 9 bases between the two ends.

V is TRBV29-1 and J is TRBJ2-5; 7 bases line up with TRBD2. J was trimmed by 2 bases and V by 4 bases; bases with no gene match: 7. The length of the CDR3 is 14 residues. Germline-derived CDR1 and CDR2 are SQVTM and ANQGSEA. CDR3 in DNA: TGCAGCGTTGCACCGGGAGGAAGGCAAGAGACCCAGTACTTC. Translated, it gives CSVAPGGRQETQYF.

The table lists this clone with a few counts. V gene TRBV7-9 combines with J gene TRBJ2-1; D may match TRBD1 or TRBD2 (5 bases each). The ends were cut back, 5 bases at V and 2 bases at J, with 13 bases in the middle. The CDR3 totals 15 residues. Germline assignment: CDR1 SEHNR and CDR2 FQNEAQ (reference sequence). The chain's CDR3 is CASSRDGDPYNEQFF. DNA of the CDR3: TGTGCCAGCAGCCGGGACGGCGACCCCTACAATGAGCAGTTCTTC.

The gene calls are TRBV2 and TRBJ1-2, with TRBD1 as a possible D gene (6 bases). Trimming took off 7 bases at V and 6 bases at J, with 12 bases between the two ends. This CDR3 region has 12 residues. Germline V gene lookup returns CDR1 SNHLY and CDR2 FYNNEI. For the CDR3, the DNA is TGTGCCAGCACCCCTACAGGGAATGGCTACACCTTC. Residues: CASTPTGNGYTF.

This chain connects TRBV7-9 to TRBJ2-3; a possible D gene is TRBD1 (6 bases). CDR3 size: 12 residues. Trimming removed 5 bases at V and 5 bases at J, with 8 bases between. Per the germline V gene, CDR1 is SEHNR and CDR2 is FQNEAQ (reference sequence). The CDR3 DNA reads as TGTGCCAGCAGCCTGACAGGAGATACGCAGTATTTT. Translation gives CASSLTGDTQYF.

The rearrangement links TRBV9 to TRBJ1-1; TRBD1 is a possible D gene (5 bases). Germline CDR1 reads SGDLS; CDR2 reads YYNGEE. CDR3 length equals 16 residues. V was trimmed by 4 bases and J by 1 base, leaving 17 bases between them. The DNA of the CDR3 is TGTGCCAGCAGCCCCCAATCCTGGGACTCGAACACTGAAGCTTTCTTT. Protein product: CASSPQSWDSNTEAFF.

The gene calls are TRBV7-2 and TRBJ2-7; weak D call: TRBD1 (6 bases). In germline, CDR1 is SGHTA, CDR2 FQGNSA. The CDR3 runs to 14 residues. The V and J ends lost 3 bases and 3 bases respectively, with 12 bases between them. CDR3 in DNA: TGTGCCAGCAGCTTCGCAGGGGTTAACTACGAGCAGTACTTC. Translated, it gives CASSFAGVNYEQYF.